The next 15 T cell receptor beta chains were all read from a single sample in a study of blood T cell repertoires in COVID-19. Sequencing used immunoSEQ multiplex PCR; TCRdb keeps in-frame clones, though not all of them. The sample has 65,000 to 95,000 clones; 80% to 95% are singletons. The specimen was peripheral blood. The receptor set was obtained from a man aged 50 or older with COVID-19, enrolled during active disease.

The genes are TRBV7-3 and TRBJ2-1; 9 bases map to TRBD2. Looked up from germline, CDR1 is SGHTA and CDR2 is FQGTGA. Trimming removed 3 bases from V and 3 bases from J; junction bases left unmatched: 9. The CDR3 consists of 17 residues. Here the CDR3 reads CASSLLPGTSLYNEQFF. The CDR3 nucleotides are TGTGCCAGCAGCTTGCTCCCCGGGACTAGCCTCTACAATGAGCAGTTCTTC.

The chain joins TRBV19 to TRBJ2-5; TRBD1 agrees at 8 bases. Germline V CDR1 and CDR2: LNHDA, SQIVND (reference sequence). The junction had 8 bases not matched to a gene; V was cut back by 4 bases and J by 4 bases. This CDR3 is 15 amino acids long. The DNA for the CDR3 is TGTGCCAGTAGTAGTGGCACAGGGGGTCGAGAGACCCAGTACTTC. This translates into CASSSGTGGRETQYF.

This clone was recorded once. This chain connects TRBV27 to TRBJ2-3; D perhaps matches TRBD1 (6 bases). The V gene lost 1 base and the J gene lost 2 bases, with 10 bases spanning the gap. CDR1 is MNHEY and CDR2 is SMNVEV in the germline V gene (reference sequence). This CDR3 contains 15 residues. The CDR3 is CASSLYRASTDTQYF. The CDR3 DNA reads as TGTGCCAGCAGTTTATACAGGGCGTCCACAGATACGCAGTATTTT.

The chain links TRBV3-1 (or the pseudogene TRBV3-2) to TRBJ2-2, with TRBD2 matching over 12 bases. The CDR3 totals 16 residues. CDR1 is LGHDT, CDR2 YNNKEL, per germline (reference sequence). J lost 4 bases, V lost 8 bases, and 8 bases had no gene match. This chain's CDR3 is CASAQSSGRATGELFF. The CDR3 DNA reads TGTGCCAGCGCACAATCTAGCGGGAGGGCCACCGGGGAGCTGTTTTTT.

The V and J genes are TRBV6-2 or TRBV6-3 and TRBJ2-7; D possibly corresponds to TRBD2 (6 bases). The V gene lost 0 bases and the J gene lost 0 bases, with 12 bases spanning the gap. The CDR3 loop spans 16 amino acids. The germline CDR1 and CDR2 sequences are MNHEY and SVGEGT. CDR3 amino acids: CASSYSGGLGSYEQYF. For the CDR3, the DNA is TGTGCCAGCAGTTACTCCGGGGGACTTGGCTCCTACGAGCAGTACTTC.

The genes are TRBV5-1 and TRBJ2-7; D perhaps matches TRBD2 (5 bases). Germline V gene lookup returns CDR1 SGHRS and CDR2 YFSETQ. The CDR3 covers 13 residues. V lost 0 bases to trimming and J lost 6 bases, with 10 bases between them. This chain's CDR3 is CASSLEGLGEQYV. CDR3 in DNA: TGCGCCAGCAGCTTGGAAGGACTTGGCGAGCAGTACGTC.

The V call is TRBV11-2, the J call TRBJ2-7; D remains unclear. The CDR3 extends over 15 amino acids. V lost 1 base and J 0 bases, leaving 10 bases between the germline ends. CDR1 and CDR2 (germline): SGHAT, FQNNGV. The CDR3: CASSLVLGPSYEQYV. The CDR3 DNA reads as TGTGCCAGCAGCTTAGTTCTGGGCCCCTCCTACGAGCAGTACGTC.

V is TRBV5-1 and J is TRBJ2-5, with 10 bases that match TRBD1. Germline values: CDR1 SGHRS, CDR2 YFSETQ. Losses at the gene ends were 6 bases for V and 4 bases for J; bases not matched to a gene: 15. CDR3 size: 17 residues. CDR3 region: CASKWTGGPSGAETQYF. The DNA of the CDR3 is TGCGCCAGCAAATGGACAGGGGGTCCCAGCGGGGCAGAGACCCAGTACTTC.

CDR3 amino acids: CASSLGLAGMGQETQYF. The CDR3 DNA is TGTGCCAGCAGCCTCGGACTAGCGGGAATGGGCCAAGAGACCCAGTACTTC. This chain joins TRBV11-2 and TRBJ2-5, with 12 bases fitting TRBD2. CDR3 length: 17 amino acids. Germline CDR1 reads SGHAT; CDR2 reads FQNNGV. The V and J ends lost 5 bases and 1 base, in that order; junction bases with no gene match: 8.

The chain combines TRBV30 with TRBJ1-4, with 7 positions matching TRBD1. Germline V lookup: CDR1 GTSNPN, CDR2 SVGIG (reference sequence). V trimming: 4 bases; J trimming: 0 bases; junction bases outside the gene matches: 5. There are 15 residues in the CDR3. This CDR3 reads CAWKGGRTTNEKLFF. DNA for the CDR3: TGTGCCTGGAAAGGGGGCCGGACAACTAATGAAAAACTGTTTTTT.

J is TRBJ2-1 and V is TRBV5-1; 11 bases match TRBD2. Germline lookup yields CDR1 SGHRS and CDR2 YFSETQ. The CDR3 loop spans 15 amino acids. V was clipped by 4 bases and J by 6 bases; unmatched bases: 6. The CDR3 nucleotides read TGCGCCAGCAGCGTTAGCGGGAGGGCCGCCAATGAGCAGTTCTTC. Residues: CASSVSGRAANEQFF.

This rearrangement joins TRBV27 to TRBJ2-1; 7 bases are a match to TRBD2. Germline V lookup: CDR1 MNHEY, CDR2 SMNVEV (reference sequence). J was trimmed by 2 bases and V by 5 bases; bases with no gene match: 9. CDR3 size: 16 residues. The CDR3 is CASSPLPSGTYNEQFF. The CDR3 region has the DNA TGTGCCAGCAGTCCCCTCCCCAGCGGGACCTACAATGAGCAGTTCTTC.

The chain combines TRBV11-2 with TRBJ1-4; D may be TRBD1 (6 bases). Germline V gene lookup returns CDR1 SGHAT and CDR2 FQNNGV. The CDR3 consists of 15 residues. V was cut by 2 bases and J by 8 bases, with 15 bases left in between. CDR3: CASSLLGQLPEKLFF. In DNA form, the CDR3 reads TGTGCCAGCAGCTTATTAGGACAGCTTCCAGAAAAACTGTTTTTT.

This chain links TRBV5-5 with TRBJ2-1, with TRBD2 matching over 9 bases. This CDR3 is 15 amino acids long. The ends lost 5 bases at V and 8 bases at J; junction bases unmatched: 11. Germline V CDR1 and CDR2: SGHKS, YYEKEE (reference sequence). CDR3 in DNA: TGTGCCAGCAGAGGTTTTGCGGGAGGGCGATATGAGCAGTTCTTC. Protein sequence: CASRGFAGGRYEQFF. The full variable domain, in which reference TRBV5-5 and TRBJ2-1 provide the parts outside the CDR3, is DAGVTQSPTHLIKTRGQQVTLRCSPISGHKSVSWYQQVLGQGPQFIFQYYEKEERGRGNFPDRFSARQFPNYSSELNVNALLLGDSALYLCASRGFAGGRYEQFFGPGTRLTVL.

This chain links TRBV6-5 with TRBJ1-1, with a weak D call TRBD1 (5 bases). The germline V gene has CDR1 MNHEY and CDR2 SVGAGI. V shed 4 bases and J shed 1 base, with 7 bases lying between them. The CDR3 is made up of 13 amino acids. The CDR3 is CASSSTGNTEAFF. In DNA, the CDR3 is TGTGCCAGCAGTTCAACAGGGAACACTGAAGCTTTCTTT.